The present TCR beta chain was sequenced within a study of T cell repertoires in cytomegalovirus infection. TCRdb independently ran MiXCR on the reads; one entry per CDR3 protein. Of roughly 200,000 distinct CDR3 sequences detected, approximately 17% appear once; the ten largest clones hold under 30%. The germline gives CDR1 SGHVS, CDR2 FQNEAQ. The V end lost 3 bases, the J end lost 1 base, and 7 bases lay between the germline ends. This CDR3 spans 13 amino acids. This chain links TRBV7-8 with TRBJ2-7; D not resolved. The sequencing sample was made of CD8+ T cells from PBMCs. This clonotype was obtained from a human donor in good health (CMV status not recorded). Some clones in this sample may be carry-over from other donors' samples. CDR3 DNA: TGTGCCAGCAGCTTTATGACATCCTACGAGCAGTACTTC. Protein product: CASSFMTSYEQYF.